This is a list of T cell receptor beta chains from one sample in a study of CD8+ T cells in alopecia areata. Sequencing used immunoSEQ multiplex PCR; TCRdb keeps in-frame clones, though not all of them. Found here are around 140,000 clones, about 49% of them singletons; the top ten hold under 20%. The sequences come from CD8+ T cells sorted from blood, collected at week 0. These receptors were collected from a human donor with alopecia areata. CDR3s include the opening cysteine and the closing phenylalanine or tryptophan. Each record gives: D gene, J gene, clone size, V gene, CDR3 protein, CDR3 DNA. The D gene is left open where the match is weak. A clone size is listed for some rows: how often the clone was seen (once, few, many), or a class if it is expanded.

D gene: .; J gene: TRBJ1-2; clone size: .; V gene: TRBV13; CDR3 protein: CASSLGQGYYGYTF; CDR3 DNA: TGTGCCAGCAGCTTAGGTCAGGGCTACTATGGCTACACCTTC
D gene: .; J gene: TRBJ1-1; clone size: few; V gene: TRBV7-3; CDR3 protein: CASSLTRREVNTEAFF; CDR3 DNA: TGTGCCAGCAGCTTAACCCGGCGTGAAGTGAACACTGAAGCTTTCTTT
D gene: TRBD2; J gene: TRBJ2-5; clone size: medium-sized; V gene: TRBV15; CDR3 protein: CATSRASGGAETQYF; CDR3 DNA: TGTGCCACCAGCAGAGCTAGCGGGGGGGCAGAGACCCAGTACTTC
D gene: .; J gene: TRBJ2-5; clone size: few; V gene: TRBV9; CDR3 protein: CASSEQGSGETQYF; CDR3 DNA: TGTGCCAGCAGCGAACAGGGAAGTGGAGAGACCCAGTACTTC
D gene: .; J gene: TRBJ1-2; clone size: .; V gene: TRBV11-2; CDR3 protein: CASSLVGGYTF; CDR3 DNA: TGTGCCAGCAGCTTAGTTGGTGGCTACACCTTC
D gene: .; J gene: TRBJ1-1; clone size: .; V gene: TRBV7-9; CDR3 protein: CASRAPAGNPEAFF; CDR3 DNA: TGTGCCAGCAGGGCTCCAGCGGGTAACCCTGAAGCTTTCTTT
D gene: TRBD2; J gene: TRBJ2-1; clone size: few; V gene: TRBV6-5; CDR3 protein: CASSYSTSGGWNEQFF; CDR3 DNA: TGTGCCAGCAGTTACTCGACCAGCGGGGGTTGGAATGAGCAGTTCTTC
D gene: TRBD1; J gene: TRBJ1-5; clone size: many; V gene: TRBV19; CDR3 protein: CAIDGTGEAQPQHF; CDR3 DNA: TGTGCCATAGACGGGACAGGGGAAGCTCAGCCCCAGCATTTT
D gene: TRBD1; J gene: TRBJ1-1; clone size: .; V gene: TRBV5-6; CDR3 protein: CASSEGDSLNTEAFF; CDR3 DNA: TGTGCCAGCAGCGAGGGGGACAGTCTGAACACTGAAGCTTTCTTT
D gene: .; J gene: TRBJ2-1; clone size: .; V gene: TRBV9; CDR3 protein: CASSVATEGRYDEQFF; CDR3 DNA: TGTGCCAGCAGCGTAGCTACGGAGGGCCGGTACGATGAGCAGTTCTTC
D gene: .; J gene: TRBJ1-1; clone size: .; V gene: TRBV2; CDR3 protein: CASSEGGPNTEAFF; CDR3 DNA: TGTGCCAGCAGTGAGGGGGGTCCGAACACTGAAGCTTTCTTT
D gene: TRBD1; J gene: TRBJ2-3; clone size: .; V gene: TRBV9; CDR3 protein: CASSGQGSTDTQYF; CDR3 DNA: TGTGCCAGCAGCGGACAGGGAAGCACAGATACGCAGTATTTT
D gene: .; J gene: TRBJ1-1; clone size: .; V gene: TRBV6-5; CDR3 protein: CASSYSEGSTEAFF; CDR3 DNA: TGTGCCAGCAGTTACTCGGAGGGGAGCACTGAAGCTTTCTTT
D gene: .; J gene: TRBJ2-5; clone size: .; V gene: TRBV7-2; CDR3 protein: CASSLTRTVEETQYF; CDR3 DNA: TGTGCCAGCAGCTTAACCCGCACAGTAGAAGAGACCCAGTACTTC
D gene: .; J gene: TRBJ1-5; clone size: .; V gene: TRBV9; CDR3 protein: CASSVGADLSNQPQHF; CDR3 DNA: TGTGCCAGCAGCGTAGGGGCAGACCTTAGCAATCAGCCCCAGCATTTT
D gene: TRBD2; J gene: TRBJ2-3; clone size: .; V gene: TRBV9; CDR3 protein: CASSVDRVAGGTDTQYF; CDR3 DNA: TGTGCCAGCAGCGTAGACCGGGTAGCGGGGGGCACAGATACGCAGTATTTT
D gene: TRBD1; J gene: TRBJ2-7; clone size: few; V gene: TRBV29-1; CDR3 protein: CSGPGQVSYEQYF; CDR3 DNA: TGCAGCGGACCGGGACAGGTGTCCTACGAGCAGTACTTC
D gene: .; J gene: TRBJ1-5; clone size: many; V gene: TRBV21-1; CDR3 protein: CASSSRPGTGGINQPQHF; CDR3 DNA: TGTGCCAGCAGCTCACGGCCCGGGACAGGGGGGATCAATCAGCCCCAGCATTTT
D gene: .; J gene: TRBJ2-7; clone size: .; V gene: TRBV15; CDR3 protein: CATSRGGDYEQYF; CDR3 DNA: TGTGCCACCAGCAGAGGGGGGGATTACGAGCAGTACTTC
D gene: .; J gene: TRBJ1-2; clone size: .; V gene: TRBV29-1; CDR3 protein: CSVEERLPHGYTF; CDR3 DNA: TGCAGCGTTGAAGAAAGGCTCCCCCATGGCTACACCTTC
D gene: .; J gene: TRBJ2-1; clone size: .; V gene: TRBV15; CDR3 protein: CATSGTTINEQFF; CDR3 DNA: TGTGCCACCAGCGGAACTACCATCAATGAGCAGTTCTTC
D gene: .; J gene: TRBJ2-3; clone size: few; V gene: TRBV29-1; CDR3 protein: CSVDGNGDTQYF; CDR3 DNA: TGCAGCGTTGACGGGAACGGAGATACGCAGTATTTT
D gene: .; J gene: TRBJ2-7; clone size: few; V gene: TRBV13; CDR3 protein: CASTLRLTDYEQYF; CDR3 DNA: TGTGCCAGCACTCTCCGACTTACGGACTACGAGCAGTACTTC
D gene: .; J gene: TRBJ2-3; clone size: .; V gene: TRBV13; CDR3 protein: CASSLGVAEVDTQYF; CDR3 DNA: TGTGCCAGCAGCTTAGGAGTAGCGGAGGTCGATACGCAGTATTTT
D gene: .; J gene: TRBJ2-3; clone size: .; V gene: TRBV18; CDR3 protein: CASSYSGAGTDTQYF; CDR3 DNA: TGTGCCAGCTCATACAGTGGGGCAGGCACAGATACGCAGTATTTT
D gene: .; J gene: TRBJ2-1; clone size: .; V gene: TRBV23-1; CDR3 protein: CASSRTQGGIYNEQFF; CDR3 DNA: TGCGCCAGCAGTCGCACACAGGGAGGGATATACAATGAGCAGTTCTTC
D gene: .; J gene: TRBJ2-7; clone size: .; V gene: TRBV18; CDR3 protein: CASSPRQAGVHEQYF; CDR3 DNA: TGTGCCAGCTCACCACGACAGGCCGGGGTCCACGAGCAGTACTTC
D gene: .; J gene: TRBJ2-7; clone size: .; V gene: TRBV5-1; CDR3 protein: CASSEGGLSSYEQYF; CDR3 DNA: TGCGCCAGCAGCGAAGGGGGTCTCAGCTCCTACGAGCAGTACTTC
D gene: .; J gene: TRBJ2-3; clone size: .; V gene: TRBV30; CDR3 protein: CAWSVRLAPDTQYF; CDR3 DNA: TGTGCCTGGAGTGTAAGGCTAGCGCCAGATACGCAGTATTTT
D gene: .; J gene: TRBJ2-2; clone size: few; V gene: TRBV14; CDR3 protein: CASSQEAELAYTGELFF; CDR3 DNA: TGTGCCAGCAGCCAAGAAGCAGAGTTGGCGTACACCGGGGAGCTGTTTTTT
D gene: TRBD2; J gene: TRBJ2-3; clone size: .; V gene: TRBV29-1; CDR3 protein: CSVGSGGEDTQYF; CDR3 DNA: TGCAGCGTTGGGAGCGGGGGGGAAGATACGCAGTATTTT
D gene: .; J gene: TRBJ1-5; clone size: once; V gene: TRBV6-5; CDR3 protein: CASSYSSDQPQHF; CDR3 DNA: TGTGCCAGCAGTTACTCGAGCGATCAGCCCCAGCATTTT
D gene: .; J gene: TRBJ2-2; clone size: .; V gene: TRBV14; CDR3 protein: CASSQLNTGELFF; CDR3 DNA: TGTGCCAGCAGCCAACTGAACACCGGGGAGCTGTTTTTT
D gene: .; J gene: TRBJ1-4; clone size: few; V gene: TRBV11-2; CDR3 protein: CASSPAGATNEKLFF; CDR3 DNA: TGTGCCAGCAGCCCCGCGGGCGCAACTAATGAAAAACTGTTTTTT
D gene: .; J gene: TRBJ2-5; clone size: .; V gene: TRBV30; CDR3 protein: CAWMGLQEWRGEETQYF; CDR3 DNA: TGTGCCTGGATGGGCCTCCAGGAGTGGAGGGGCGAAGAGACCCAGTACTTC
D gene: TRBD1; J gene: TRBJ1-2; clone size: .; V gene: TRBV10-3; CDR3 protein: CAISEGQDFYGYTF; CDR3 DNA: TGTGCCATCAGTGAGGGACAGGACTTCTATGGCTACACCTTC
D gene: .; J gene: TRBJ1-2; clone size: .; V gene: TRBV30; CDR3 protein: CAWSVEGLLSFGYTF; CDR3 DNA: TGTGCCTGGAGTGTTGAGGGTCTTCTTTCATTTGGCTACACCTTC
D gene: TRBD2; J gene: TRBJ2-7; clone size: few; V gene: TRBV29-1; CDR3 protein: CSVESGRGLEQYF; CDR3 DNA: TGCAGCGTTGAATCGGGGAGGGGCCTCGAGCAGTACTTC
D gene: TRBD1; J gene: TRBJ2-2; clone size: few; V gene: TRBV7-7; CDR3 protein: CASSPGTGGTGELFF; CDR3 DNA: TGTGCTAGCAGCCCCGGGACAGGGGGCACCGGGGAGCTGTTTTTT
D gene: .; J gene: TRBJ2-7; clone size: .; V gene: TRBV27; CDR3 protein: CASRGGGYEQYF; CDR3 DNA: TGTGCCAGCAGGGGAGGGGGCTACGAGCAGTACTTC
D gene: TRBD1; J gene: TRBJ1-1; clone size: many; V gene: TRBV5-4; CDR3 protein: CASSPGGSTEAFF; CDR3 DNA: TGTGCCAGCAGCCCAGGGGGGAGTACTGAAGCTTTCTTT
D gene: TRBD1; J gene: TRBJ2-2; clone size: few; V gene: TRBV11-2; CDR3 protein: CASSHSGTGSGELFF; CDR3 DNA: TGTGCCAGCAGCCACTCGGGGACAGGGTCCGGGGAGCTGTTTTTT
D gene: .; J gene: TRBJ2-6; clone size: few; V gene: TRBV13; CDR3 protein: CASSSGGANVLTF; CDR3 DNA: TGTGCCAGCAGCTCAGGTGGGGCCAACGTCCTGACTTTC
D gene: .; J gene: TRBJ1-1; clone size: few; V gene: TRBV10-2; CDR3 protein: CASSTRRGEAFF; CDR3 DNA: TGCGCCAGCAGTACCCGGAGAGGTGAAGCTTTCTTT
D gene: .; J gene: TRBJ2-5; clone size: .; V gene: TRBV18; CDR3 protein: CASSPGWETQYF; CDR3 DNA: TGTGCCAGCTCACCAGGTTGGGAGACCCAGTACTTC
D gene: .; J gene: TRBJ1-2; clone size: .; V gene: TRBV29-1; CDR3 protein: CSVAPGEANYGYTF; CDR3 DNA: TGCAGCGTTGCCCCTGGGGAAGCTAACTATGGCTACACCTTC
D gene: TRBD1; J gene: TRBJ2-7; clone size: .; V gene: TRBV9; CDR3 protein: CASSWDSSYEQYF; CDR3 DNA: TGTGCCAGCTCGTGGGACAGCTCCTACGAGCAGTACTTC
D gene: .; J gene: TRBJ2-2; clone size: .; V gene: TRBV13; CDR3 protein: CATSHGGDTGELFF; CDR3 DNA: TGTGCCACCAGCCACGGGGGCGACACCGGGGAGCTGTTTTTT
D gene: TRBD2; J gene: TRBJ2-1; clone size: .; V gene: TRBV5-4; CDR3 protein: CASGERGPNEQFF; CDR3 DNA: TGTGCCAGCGGGGAGCGGGGCCCCAATGAGCAGTTCTTC